This entry lists 7 T cell receptor beta chains sequenced from one sample in a study of monozygotic twins with inflammatory bowel disease. Following a re-call of the 5' RACE reads, TCRdb has one entry per CDR3 protein and lacks DNA. The sample holds 190,000 or so distinct CDR3 sequences. The sequenced material came from blood. Source of these receptors: a human donor with ulcerative colitis or Crohn's disease, or a healthy co-twin of an affected twin (not recorded which).

The rearrangement uses TRBV6-1 and TRBJ1-1. The V gene's germline CDR1 is MNHNS and CDR2 SASEGT. This CDR3 contains 15 residues. The CDR3 sequence is CASSQTPRRDTEAFF.

This sequence joins TRBV5-1 and TRBJ2-7. Germline V gene data show CDR1 as SGHRS and CDR2 as YFSETQ. CDR3 size: 14 residues. CDR3 sequence reads: CASSYGQVEDEQYF.

This chain connects TRBV3-1 to TRBJ2-1; TCRdb selects TRBD1, and the lack of DNA leaves this call unchecked. The germline V gene encodes CDR1 LGHDT and CDR2 YNNKEL (reference sequence). This CDR3 is 16 amino acids long. This CDR3 reads CASSQDRSSPPIEQFF.

This chain links TRBV5-6 with TRBJ1-2. CDR3 length: 12 residues. Germline CDR1 is SGHDT and CDR2 is YYEEEE. The CDR3 sequence: CASSDWRSGYTF. The whole variable domain, filled in from reference TRBV5-6 and TRBJ1-2, reads DAGVTQSPTHLIKTRGQQVTLRCSPKSGHDTVSWYQQALGQGPQFIFQYYEEEERQRGNFPDRFSGHQFPNYSSELNVNALLLGDSALYLCASSDWRSGYTFGSGTRLTVV.

The genes are TRBV7-9 and TRBJ1-5; no DNA is available, so the TRBD1 call from TCRdb remains unchecked. Germline V gene data show CDR1 as SEHNR and CDR2 as FQNEAQ (reference sequence). This CDR3 has 16 residues. This chain's CDR3 is CASSLGTGGENQPQHF.

The chain has TRBV7-9 and TRBJ2-7. Germline loops: CDR1 SEHNR, CDR2 FQNEAQ (reference sequence). This CDR3 has 14 amino acids. CDR3 sequence: CAISSTTNLYEQYF. Looking up the rest from reference TRBV7-9 and TRBJ2-7 gives the full variable domain: DTGVSQNPRHKITKRGQNVTFRCDPISEHNRLYWYRQTLGQGPEFLTYFQNEAQLEKSRLLSDRFSAERPKGSFSTLEIQRTEQGDSAMYLCAISSTTNLYEQYFGPGTRLTVT.

This sequence joins TRBV12-3 or TRBV12-4 and TRBJ1-1; the D call of TRBD1 rests on TCRdb alone, since no DNA is present to check it. The CDR3 loop spans 11 amino acids. The CDR3 sequence is CASRRQGEAFF.